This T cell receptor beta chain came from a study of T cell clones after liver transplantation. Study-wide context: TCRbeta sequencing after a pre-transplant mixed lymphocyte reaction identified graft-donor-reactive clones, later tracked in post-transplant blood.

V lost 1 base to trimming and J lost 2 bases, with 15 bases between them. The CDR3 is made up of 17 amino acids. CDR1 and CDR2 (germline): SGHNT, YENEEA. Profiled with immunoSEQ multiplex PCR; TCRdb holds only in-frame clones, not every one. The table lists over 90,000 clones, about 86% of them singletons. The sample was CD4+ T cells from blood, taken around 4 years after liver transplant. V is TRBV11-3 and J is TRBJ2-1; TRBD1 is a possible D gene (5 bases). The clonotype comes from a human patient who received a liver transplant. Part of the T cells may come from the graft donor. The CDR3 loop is CASSLGQKAAAYNEQFF. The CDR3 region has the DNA TGTGCCAGCAGCTTAGGACAGAAGGCTGCAGCCTACAATGAGCAGTTCTTC. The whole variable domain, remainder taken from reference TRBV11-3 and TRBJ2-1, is EAGVVQSPRYKIIEKKQPVAFWCNPISGHNTLYWYLQNLGQGPELLIRYENEEAVDDSQLPKDRFSAERLKGVDSTLKIQPAELGDSAVYLCASSLGQKAAAYNEQFFGPGTRLTVL.